The T cell receptor (beta chain) under discussion was sequenced for a study of OX40 agonist ivuxolimab in advanced cancers. On the study more broadly: Dose-escalation patients' cancers were hepatocellular carcinoma, melanoma, renal cell or head and neck cancer. Three patients showed partial responses: one hepatocellular carcinoma and two cutaneous melanoma cases.

On this clone: Its antigen is unknown.

Study results and limitations: CD4+ and CD8+ T cells in blood underwent clonal expansion by week 6 at 0.1 to 3.0 mg/kg. Certain nonresponders likewise exhibited a low normalized T-cell clonal expansion.

Germline CDR1 and CDR2: LNHNV and YYDKDF (reference sequence). This CDR3 contains 15 residues. V shed 5 bases and J 1 base; nucleotides not matched to a gene: 3. TCRdb's table, derived via immunoSEQ multiplex PCR, lists solely in-frame clones and lacks some. Of some 10,000 clones in the sample, nearly 80% were seen once. The sequence was obtained from an adult with an advanced solid tumor such as melanoma, head and neck, liver or kidney cancer. The V and J genes are TRBV15 and TRBJ1-1, with 11 bases that match TRBD1. The source material was CD4+ or CD8+ T cells sorted from blood, sampled in a trial of the OX40 agonist ivuxolimab. CDR3: CATSGTGGRNTEAFF. The CDR3 nucleotides are TGTGCCACCAGCGGGACAGGGGGACGGAACACTGAAGCTTTCTTT.